The entry below describes one TCR beta chain. The CDR3 covers 17 residues. Trimming at V came to 5 bases and at J to 3 bases, leaving 15 bases not matched to a gene. Germline V gene data show CDR1 as ENHRY and CDR2 as SYGVKD. The table came from immunoSEQ multiplex PCR; TCRdb's copy has only in-frame clones and leaves some out. This sample yields roughly 60,000 clones, of which around four fifths are seen a single time; roughly a tenth belongs to the top ten. The data belong to a study of blood T cell repertoires in COVID-19. One Seattle source followed patients from active infection through their disease course.

The source of this sequence is a man aged 30-40 years with COVID-19, enrolled during active disease. The chain is built from TRBV10-3 and TRBJ2-7, with TRBD2 matching over 8 bases. What was sequenced was peripheral blood. In DNA, the CDR3 is TGTGCCATCAGTAAAACCGGGGGGGAAAAACCTATCTACGAGCAGTACTTC. Translated, it gives CAISKTGGEKPIYEQYF.